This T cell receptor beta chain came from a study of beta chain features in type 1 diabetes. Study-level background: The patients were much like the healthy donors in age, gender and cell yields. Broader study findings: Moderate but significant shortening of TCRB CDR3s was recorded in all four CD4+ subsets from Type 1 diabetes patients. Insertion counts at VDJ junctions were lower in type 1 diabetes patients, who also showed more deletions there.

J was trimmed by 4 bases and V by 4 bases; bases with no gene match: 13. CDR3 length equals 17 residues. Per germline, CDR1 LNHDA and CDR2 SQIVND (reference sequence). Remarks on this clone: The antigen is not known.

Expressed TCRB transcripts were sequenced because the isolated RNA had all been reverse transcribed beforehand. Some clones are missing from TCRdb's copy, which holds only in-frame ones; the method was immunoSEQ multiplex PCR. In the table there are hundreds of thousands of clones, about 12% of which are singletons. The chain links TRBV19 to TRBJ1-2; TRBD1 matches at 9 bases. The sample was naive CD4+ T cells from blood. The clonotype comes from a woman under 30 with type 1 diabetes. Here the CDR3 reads CASSRQGEPYFGYGYTF. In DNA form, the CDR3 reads TGTGCCAGTAGTAGACAGGGGGAACCCTACTTTGGCTATGGCTACACCTTC.